This entry lists 14 T cell receptor beta chains sequenced from one sample in a study of cytomegalovirus exposure and HLA in healthy donors. This PCR relied on a set of 60 Vbeta primers and 13 Jbeta primers. Data came from immunoSEQ multiplex PCR; TCRdb stores just in-frame clones and leaves some out. The data show roughly 45,000 clones, about 64% seen once. The specimen sequenced was PBMCs. The receptor source for this set is a man aged 60 to 69 in good health and CMV-seropositive.

This clone was picked up a small number of times. The V gene is TRBV6-5, the J gene TRBJ2-2; D not certain. The germline CDR1 and CDR2 sequences are MNHEY and SVGAGI. This CDR3 region has 13 residues. V was trimmed by 6 bases and J by 4 bases, leaving 9 bases between them. The DNA of the CDR3 is TGTGCCAGCAGAACAGTTTCCACCGGGGAGCTGTTTTTT. Translated, it gives CASRTVSTGELFF.

V gene TRBV6-5 combines with J gene TRBJ1-6, with TRBD1 identical over 8 bases. In germline, CDR1 is MNHEY, CDR2 SVGAGI. This CDR3 contains 14 residues. The ends lost 5 bases at V and 7 bases at J; junction bases unmatched: 4. The DNA of the CDR3 is TGTGCCAGCAGTCGGACAGGGAAAAATTCACCCCTCCACTTT. Translated: CASSRTGKNSPLHF.

The sample holds a few counts of this clone. The chain couples TRBV19 to TRBJ1-1; D remains ambiguous. V was cut by 4 bases and J by 0 bases, with 9 bases left in between. The CDR3 has 14 amino acids. CDR1 is LNHDA and CDR2 is SQIVND in the germline V gene (reference sequence). DNA for the CDR3: TGTGCCAGTAGTACCAGGCAGATGAACACTGAAGCTTTCTTT. Its translation: CASSTRQMNTEAFF. Together with reference TRBV19 and TRBJ1-1, the CDR3 gives the full variable domain: DGGITQSPKYLFRKEGQNVTLSCEQNLNHDAMYWYRQDPGQGLRLIYYSQIVNDFQKGDIAEGYSVSREKKESFPLTVTSAQKNPTAFYLCASSTRQMNTEAFFGQGTRLTVV.

V and J are TRBV11-2 and TRBJ2-5; 11 nucleotides agree with TRBD1. The CDR3 is 14 amino acids. The trim removed 11 bases at V and 5 bases at J, leaving 10 bases unmatched. Germline V gives CDR1 SGHAT, CDR2 FQNNGV. CDR3: CAVRDRGRGETQYF. The CDR3 DNA reads TGTGCCGTCAGGGACAGGGGGAGAGGGGAGACCCAGTACTTC.

V and J are TRBV15 and TRBJ2-1, with TRBD2 as a possible D gene (6 bases). V shed 1 base and J shed 3 bases, with 10 bases lying between them. This CDR3 comprises 15 residues. The germline gives CDR1 LNHNV, CDR2 YYDKDF (reference sequence). Written as DNA, the CDR3 is TGTGCCACCAGCAGAGTAGTAGCGGTCTACAATGAGCAGTTCTTC. Translated, it gives CATSRVVAVYNEQFF. The whole variable domain, filled in from reference TRBV15 and TRBJ2-1, reads DAMVIQNPRYQVTQFGKPVTLSCSQTLNHNVMYWYQQKSSQAPKLLFHYYDKDFNNEADTPDNFQSRRPNTSFCFLDIRSPGLGDTAMYLCATSRVVAVYNEQFFGPGTRLTVL.

This clone has only one observation. The CDR3 DNA reads TGTGCCATCAAGAGTCTTGCGGGCACCGGGGAGCTGTTTTTT. Its translation is CAIKSLAGTGELFF. The genes are TRBV10-3 and TRBJ2-2, with TRBD2 as a possible D gene (5 bases). The CDR3 is 14 amino acids. Germline V CDR1 and CDR2: ENHRY, SYGVKD. V shed 7 bases and J shed 4 bases, with 13 bases lying between them.

The chain employs TRBV6-1 and TRBJ2-7; 7 bases agree with TRBD2. The CDR3 contains 16 residues. The V and J ends lost 3 bases and 1 base, in that order; junction bases with no gene match: 9. CDR1 is MNHNS and CDR2 is SASEGT in the germline V gene. CDR3 coding DNA: TGTGCCAGCAGTGACTTGTGGGCGGGAGTATCCTACGAGCAGTACTTC. Amino acids: CASSDLWAGVSYEQYF.

The chain joins TRBV27 to TRBJ2-5; perhaps TRBD2 as D (6 bases). TRBJ2-7 explains the end of the DNA better; the J call may be wrong. Per germline, CDR1 MNHEY and CDR2 SMNVEV (reference sequence). This CDR3 spans 12 amino acids. Here the CDR3 reads CASSLKGGEQYF. DNA for the CDR3: TGTGCCAGCAGTTTAAAGGGAGGCGAGCAGTACTTC.

The chain employs TRBV19 and TRBJ2-2; perhaps TRBD1 as D (5 bases). The V gene's germline CDR1 is LNHDA and CDR2 SQIVND (reference sequence). Deletions cut 3 bases from V and 0 bases from J, with 8 bases between. This CDR3 spans 15 amino acids. CDR3 in DNA: TGTGCCAGTAGTATCCAGGGTTCGAACACCGGGGAGCTGTTTTTT. Translating it yields CASSIQGSNTGELFF.

This clone is medium-sized. The rearrangement uses TRBV6-6 and TRBJ1-3, with D hard to call. V dropped 4 bases and J dropped 0 bases, with 7 bases sitting between them. CDR3 length: 14 amino acids. The germline V gene encodes CDR1 MNHNY and CDR2 SVGAGI (reference sequence). The CDR3 spells CASSSQTSGNTIYF. The DNA of the CDR3 is TGTGCCAGCAGTTCACAGACCTCTGGAAACACCATATATTTT.

Comments on this clone: The DNA is left out, because the CDR3 cannot be placed on it with certainty; the CDR3 is given as TCRdb lists it. V and J are TRBV21-1 and TRBJ2-7; the table assigns TRBD1, which was not confirmed against the DNA. TRBV21-1 is described as a pseudogene. Ends included, the CDR3 has 15 residues. This chain's CDR3 is CASSKVGQGTYEQYF.

The J gene is TRBJ2-1, the V gene TRBV11-1, with TRBD2 identical over 8 bases. Germline V gene lookup returns CDR1 SGHAT and CDR2 FQDESV (reference sequence). The CDR3 has 16 amino acids. Losses at the gene ends were 5 bases for V and 7 bases for J; bases not matched to a gene: 13. The CDR3 sequence: CASSPRGAGVGNEQFF. The CDR3 DNA reads as TGTGCCAGCAGCCCCCGGGGAGCGGGAGTCGGGAATGAGCAGTTCTTC.

This rearrangement joins TRBV14 to TRBJ2-1; TRBD1 matches at 9 bases. Germline values: CDR1 SGHDN, CDR2 FVKESK. Trimming took 4 bases from V and 5 from J; bases not matched to a gene: 12. The CDR3 extends over 17 amino acids. In DNA, the CDR3 is TGTGCCAGCAGCCCCCGTCGCGGGACAGGGCTAAACAATGAGCAGTTCTTC. Translation: CASSPRRGTGLNNEQFF.

The chain links TRBV4-2 to TRBJ2-7; tentative D call: TRBD1 (6 bases). The CDR3 totals 17 residues. Trimming removed 1 base from V and 3 bases from J, with 19 bases in between. Germline values: CDR1 LGHNA, CDR2 YNFKEQ. CDR3 sequence reads: CASSQVGAAGEGYEQYF. CDR3 bases: TGTGCCAGCAGCCAAGTAGGTGCGGCAGGGGAAGGCTACGAGCAGTACTTC.